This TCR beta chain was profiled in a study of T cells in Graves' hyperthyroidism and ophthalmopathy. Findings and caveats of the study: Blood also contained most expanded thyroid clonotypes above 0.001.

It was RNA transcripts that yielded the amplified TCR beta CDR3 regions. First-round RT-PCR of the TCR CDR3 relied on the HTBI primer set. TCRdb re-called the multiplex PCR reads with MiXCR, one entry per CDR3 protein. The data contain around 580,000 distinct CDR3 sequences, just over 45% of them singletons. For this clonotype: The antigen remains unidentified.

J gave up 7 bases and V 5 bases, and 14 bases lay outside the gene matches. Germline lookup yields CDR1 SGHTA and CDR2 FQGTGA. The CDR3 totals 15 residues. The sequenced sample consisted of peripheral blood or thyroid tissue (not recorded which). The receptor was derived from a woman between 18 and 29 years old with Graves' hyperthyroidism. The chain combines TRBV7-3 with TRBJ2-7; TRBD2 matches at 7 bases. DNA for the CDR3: TGTGCCAGCAGCGCATCGGCGGGAGTCCACAATGAGCAGTACTTC. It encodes CASSASAGVHNEQYF.